This TCR beta chain was found in a study of cytotoxic CD8 clonotypes in ibrutinib-treated CLL. For the study at large: Response sampling came at median roughly 11 months of treatment, ranging 6 to 36 months.

TCRdb's copy holds only in-frame clones and misses some; the assay was immunoSEQ multiplex PCR. The sample holds around 300,000 clones, about 80% seen once. The CDR3 has 13 residues. From germline, CDR1 is SGHRS and CDR2 YFSETQ. Deletions cut 2 bases from V and 5 bases from J, with 10 bases between. This clonotype originated in a human donor with chronic lymphocytic leukemia. The chain combines TRBV5-1 with TRBJ1-1; D remains unclear. Sequenced material: PBMCs, taken before ibrutinib treatment. The CDR3 region is CASSFWGKTEAFF. CDR3 DNA sequence: TGCGCCAGCAGCTTTTGGGGAAAAACTGAAGCTTTCTTT. Based on the CDR3 plus reference TRBV5-1 and TRBJ1-1, the full variable domain is KAGVTQTPRYLIKTRGQQVTLSCSPISGHRSVSWYQQTPGQGLQFLFEYFSETQRNKGNFPGRFSGRQFSNSRSEMNVSTLELGDSALYLCASSFWGKTEAFFGQGTRLTVV.